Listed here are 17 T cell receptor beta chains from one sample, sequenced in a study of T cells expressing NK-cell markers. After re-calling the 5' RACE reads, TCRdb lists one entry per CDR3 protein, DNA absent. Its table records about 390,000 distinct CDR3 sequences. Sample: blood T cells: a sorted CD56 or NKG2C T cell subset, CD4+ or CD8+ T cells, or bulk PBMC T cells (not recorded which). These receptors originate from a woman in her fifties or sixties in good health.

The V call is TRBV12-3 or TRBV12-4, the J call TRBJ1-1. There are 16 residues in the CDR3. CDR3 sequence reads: CASSFMASAMNTEAFF.

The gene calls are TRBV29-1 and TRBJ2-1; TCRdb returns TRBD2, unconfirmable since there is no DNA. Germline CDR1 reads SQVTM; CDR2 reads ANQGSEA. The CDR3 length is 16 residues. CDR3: CSVYPGLALDYNEQFF.

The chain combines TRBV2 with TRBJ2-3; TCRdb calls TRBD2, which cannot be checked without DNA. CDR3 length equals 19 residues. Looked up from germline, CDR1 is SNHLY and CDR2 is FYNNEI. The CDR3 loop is CASSEPPSLAGEGTDTQYF.

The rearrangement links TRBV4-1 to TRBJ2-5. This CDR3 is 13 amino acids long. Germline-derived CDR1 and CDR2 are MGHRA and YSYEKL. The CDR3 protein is CASSQVFPETQYF.

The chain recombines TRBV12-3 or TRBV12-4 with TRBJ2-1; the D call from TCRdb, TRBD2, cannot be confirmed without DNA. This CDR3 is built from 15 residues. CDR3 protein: CASRPPASGTNEQFF.

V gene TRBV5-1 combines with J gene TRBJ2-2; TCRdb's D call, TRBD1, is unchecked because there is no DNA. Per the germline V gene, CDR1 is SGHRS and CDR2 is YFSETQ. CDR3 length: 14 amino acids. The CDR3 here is CASNPTRGTGELFF.

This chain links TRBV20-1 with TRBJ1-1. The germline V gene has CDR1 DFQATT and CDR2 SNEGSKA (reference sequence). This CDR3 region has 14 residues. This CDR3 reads CSAREGTWNTEAFF.

The CDR3: CSVSASGQPQHF. The chain carries TRBV29-1 and TRBJ1-5. Germline V gene data show CDR1 as SQVTM and CDR2 as ANQGSEA. The CDR3 runs to 12 residues.

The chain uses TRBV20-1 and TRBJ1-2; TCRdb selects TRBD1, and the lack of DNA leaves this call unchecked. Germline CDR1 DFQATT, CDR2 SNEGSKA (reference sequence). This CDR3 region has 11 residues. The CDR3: CSTEGTGGYTF.

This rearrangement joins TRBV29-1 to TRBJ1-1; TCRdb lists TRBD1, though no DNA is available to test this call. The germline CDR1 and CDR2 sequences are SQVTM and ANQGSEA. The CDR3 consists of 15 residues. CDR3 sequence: CSVAGGARKDTEAFF. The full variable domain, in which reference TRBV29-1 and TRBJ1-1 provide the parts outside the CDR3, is SAVISQKPSRDICQRGTSLTIQCQVDSQVTMMFWYRQQPGQSLTLIATANQGSEATYESGFVIDKFPISRPNLTFSTLTVSNMSPEDSSIYLCSVAGGARKDTEAFFGQGTRLTVV.

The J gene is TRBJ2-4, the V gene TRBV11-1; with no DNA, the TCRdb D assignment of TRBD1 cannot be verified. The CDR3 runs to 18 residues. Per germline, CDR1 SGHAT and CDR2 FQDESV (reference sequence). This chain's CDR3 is CASSAAGQGRLAKNIQYF.

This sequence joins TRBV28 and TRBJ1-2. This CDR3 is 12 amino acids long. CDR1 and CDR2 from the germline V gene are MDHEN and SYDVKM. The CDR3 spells CASSSGVSGYTF.

Here the CDR3 reads CASSSRGLANKNIQYF. This chain uses TRBV6-5 with TRBJ2-4; no DNA is available, so the TRBD2 call from TCRdb remains unchecked. The CDR3 covers 16 residues. CDR1 and CDR2 (germline): MNHEY, SVGAGI.

The CDR3 spells CSTPPSGTNNYGYTF. This chain connects TRBV20-1 to TRBJ1-2; TCRdb indicates TRBD1, and absent DNA this call remains unverified. CDR1 DFQATT and CDR2 SNEGSKA come from the germline V gene (reference sequence). This CDR3 spans 15 amino acids.

The CDR3 loop reads CSARDLAEGTDTQYF. The chain couples TRBV20-1 to TRBJ2-3; the D call of TRBD2 rests on TCRdb alone, since no DNA is present to check it. The CDR3 sequence is 15 residues long. CDR1 is DFQATT and CDR2 is SNEGSKA in the germline V gene (reference sequence).

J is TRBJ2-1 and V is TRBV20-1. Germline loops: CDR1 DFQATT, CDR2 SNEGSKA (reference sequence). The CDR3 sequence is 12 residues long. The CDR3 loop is CSARPSYNEQFF.

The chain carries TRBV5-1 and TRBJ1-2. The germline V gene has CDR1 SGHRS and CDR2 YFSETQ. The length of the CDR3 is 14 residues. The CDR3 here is CASSLSRGIYGYTF. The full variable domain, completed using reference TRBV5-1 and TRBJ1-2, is KAGVTQTPRYLIKTRGQQVTLSCSPISGHRSVSWYQQTPGQGLQFLFEYFSETQRNKGNFPGRFSGRQFSNSRSEMNVSTLELGDSALYLCASSLSRGIYGYTFGSGTRLTVV.